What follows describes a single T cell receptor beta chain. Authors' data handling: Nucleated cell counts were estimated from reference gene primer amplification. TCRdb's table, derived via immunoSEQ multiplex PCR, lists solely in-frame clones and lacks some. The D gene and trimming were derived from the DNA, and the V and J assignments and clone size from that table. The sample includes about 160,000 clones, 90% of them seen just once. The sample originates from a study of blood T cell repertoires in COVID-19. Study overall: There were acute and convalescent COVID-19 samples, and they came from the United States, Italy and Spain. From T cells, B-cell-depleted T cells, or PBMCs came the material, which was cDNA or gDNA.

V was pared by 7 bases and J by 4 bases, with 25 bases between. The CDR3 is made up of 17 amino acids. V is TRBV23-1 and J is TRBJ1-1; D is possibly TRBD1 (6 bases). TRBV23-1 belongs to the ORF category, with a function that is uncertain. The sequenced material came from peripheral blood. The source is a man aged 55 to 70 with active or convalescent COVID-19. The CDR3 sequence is CASNTPGQREGGTEAFF. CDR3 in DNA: TGCGCCAGCAACACCCCGGGACAACGGGAAGGGGGCACTGAAGCTTTCTTT.